A single sample gave rise to the 2 T cell receptor beta chains below, sequenced in a study of ipilimumab plus nivolumab after autologous stem cell transplantation. TCRdb's copy holds only in-frame clones and misses some; the assay was immunoSEQ multiplex PCR. Of 20,000 to 25,000 clones listed, 75% to 85% were seen once; the top ten hold 15% to 25%. The specimen comprised PBMCs, sampled in a trial of ipilimumab plus nivolumab as post-transplant consolidation. The receptors derive from a male donor with diffuse large B-cell lymphoma.

V gene TRBV7-3 combines with J gene TRBJ2-7; 12 nucleotides match TRBD1. The germline V gene has CDR1 SGHTA and CDR2 FQGTGA. V was clipped by 6 bases and J by 5 bases; unmatched bases: 8. The CDR3 runs 15 residues. CDR3 in amino acids: CASSTGTGGDHEQYF. For the CDR3, the DNA is TGTGCCAGCAGTACCGGGACAGGGGGCGACCACGAGCAGTACTTC.

The rearrangement links TRBV19 to TRBJ2-2; D remains ambiguous. Germline V lookup: CDR1 LNHDA, CDR2 SQIVND (reference sequence). This CDR3 is 16 amino acids long. V was shortened by 0 bases and J by 6 bases, with 14 bases between the two germline ends. CDR3 sequence reads: CASSIERISGSGELFF. Here the CDR3 DNA reads TGTGCCAGTAGTATAGAACGGATTTCCGGTTCCGGGGAGCTGTTTTTT.